The present T cell receptor (beta chain) was sequenced within a study of T cells after yellow fever vaccination. The overall study: Low-cell-number fractions underwent preparation using SMART-Seq v4 Ultra Low Input. Study-wide findings and caveats: Some clonotypes, a small share, were shared between CD4 and CD8 compartments. The study noted that FACS-sorted repertoires could contain abundant clonotypes contaminating from the bulk population.

TCRdb independently ran MiXCR on the 5' RACE reads; one entry per CDR3 protein. The table shows about 340,000 distinct CDR3 sequences, with under 15% occurring only once. In this sample, this clonotype turned up a few times. Its antigen remains unidentified. An end of the junction differs from the germline gene, which may be a read error. Germline CDR1 and CDR2: SGHRS and YFSETQ. CDR3 length: 14 residues. The material sequenced was CD4+ T cells sorted from PBMCs, taken 15 days after the yellow fever booster vaccination. This sequence originates from a man aged 18 to 30 who received the YFV17D yellow fever vaccine. This sequence joins TRBV5-1 and TRBJ2-2; possibly TRBD1 or TRBD2 for D (5 bases each). CDR3 residues: CARSLREQDGELFF. The CDR3 DNA follows: TGCGCCAGAAGCTTGAGGGAACAGGACGGGGAGCTGTTTTTT.